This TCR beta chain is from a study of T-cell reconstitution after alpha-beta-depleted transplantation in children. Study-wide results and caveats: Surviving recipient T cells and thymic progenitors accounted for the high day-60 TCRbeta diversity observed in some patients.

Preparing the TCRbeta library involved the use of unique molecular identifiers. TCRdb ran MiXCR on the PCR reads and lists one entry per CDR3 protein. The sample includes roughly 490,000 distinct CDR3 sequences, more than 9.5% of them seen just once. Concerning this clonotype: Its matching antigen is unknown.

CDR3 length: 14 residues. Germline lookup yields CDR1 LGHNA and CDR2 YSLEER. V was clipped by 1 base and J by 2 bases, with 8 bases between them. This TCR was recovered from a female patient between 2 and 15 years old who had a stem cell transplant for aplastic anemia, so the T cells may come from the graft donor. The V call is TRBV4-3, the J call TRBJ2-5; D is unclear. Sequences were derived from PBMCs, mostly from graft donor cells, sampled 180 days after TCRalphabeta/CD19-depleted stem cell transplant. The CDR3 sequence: CASSQGQVQETQYF. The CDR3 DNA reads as TGCGCCAGCAGCCAAGGGCAGGTTCAAGAGACCCAGTACTTC.